This TCR beta chain was sequenced in a study of tumor-infiltrating lymphocytes in primary liver carcinoma. The ends were cut back, 4 bases at V and 2 bases at J, with 8 bases in the middle. This CDR3 has 13 residues. Looked up from germline, CDR1 is SGHDN and CDR2 is FVKESK. Constant-region priming of approximately 500 ng total RNA yielded TCR beta cDNA. Employing slightly modified ARM-PCR, three nested multiplex PCR rounds were run, and these gave rise to the TCR beta libraries. Running around 9 cycles apiece, the first two PCR rounds relied on TRBV1-TRBV30 forward primers together with a C-beta reverse primer. Via MiXCR, TCRdb re-called the multiplex PCR reads, giving one row per CDR3 protein. Among approximately 310,000 distinct CDR3 sequences, 60% to 80% were seen once, and the ten largest hold roughly 8.6%. Unsorted whole blood supplied the blood RNA, and germline DNA was isolated too. Before any surgery took place, approximately 4 milliliters of peripheral blood were collected.

The receptor comes from a man aged 40-49 years with primary liver carcinoma and hepatitis B virus infection. V usage is TRBV14 and J usage is TRBJ1-2; unclear D gene. The sequenced material came from peripheral blood. The CDR3 nucleotides are TGTGCCAGCAGCCCTAGTACCAACTATGGCTACACCTTC. It codes for CASSPSTNYGYTF.